This T cell receptor beta chain appears in the sequencing data of a study of cytomegalovirus exposure and HLA in healthy donors (dated by TCRdb to about 2017). With regard to the full study: According to an earlier analysis of several hundred of the donors, 150 million to 200 million T cells yielded 90 million to 140 million unique TCR beta sequences and less than 300 Gb of sequence data. The genetic ancestry cluster associated with self-reported Caucasian donors included 70% to 85% of the roughly 390 genotyped donors. A later analysis re-analyzed previously published TCR beta repertoires from approximately 700 donors and added high-resolution HLA genotyping to study TCR occurrence patterns. Across 398 genotyped donors of the cohort, an average of about 250,000 unique TCR beta nucleotide sequences per donor were sequenced, and approximately 17% of those sequences were non-productive. To decide whether each TCR beta V gene segment behaved as functional or pseudogenic, an earlier analysis of some 600 of the donors relied on high-throughput TCR beta sequencing. Typing coverage varied by locus: roughly 629-630 donors for A, B, C, DRB1 and DQB1; 522 for DQA1; approximately 610 for DPA1; under 490 for DPB1. Every repertoire in the discovery cohort had been generated on one and the same sequencing platform. In a later genetic analysis, genome-wide SNP genotypes for about three fifths of the 666 donors were used, and that subset was treated as a discovery cohort. The study aimed to test whether cataloging public T cell receptors could reveal signatures of past pathogen exposure. Besides the first cohort of under 700 subjects, a separate validation cohort made up of about 120 different subjects was used. To predict cytomegalovirus infection status, the study brought together high-throughput TCR immunosequencing, statistical association of individual TCRs with disease status, and machine learning. HLA typing covered class I and class II loci at four-digit resolution. In the later analysis, no new phenotypic data were used to find candidate immune exposures; instead, reliance was placed on TCR beta sequences and their occurrence across donors. The study used immunosequencing to profile the T cell repertoires of around 600 subjects and linked those repertoires to cytomegalovirus serostatus. Around 320 gigabases of sequencing data and 70 million to 100 million unique TCR sequences were included in an early release covering around 650 HLA-typed donors. Donor age, sex, ethnicity and CMV serostatus were collected together with the repertoire data. About 5 DR-DQ haplotypes were handled as single units for association and clustering, since linkage in the cohort was strong.

Including cysteine and phenylalanine, the CDR3 has 16 amino acids. Only the CDR3 DNA is retained, 48 bases long and in frame from the first base. CDR1 and CDR2, looked up from the germline V gene (reference sequence), are SEHNR and FQNEAQ. The junction shows trimming of 6 bases on V and 5 bases on J, plus 19 bases between the germline ends. The library was obtained by the immunoSEQ multiplex PCR assay. A mixture of 60 forward primers for TCR Vbeta segments and 13 reverse primers for TCR Jbeta segments was used in the multiplex PCR. The CDR3 region of rearranged TCR beta genes was amplified from genomic DNA with a multiplex PCR assay. The amplified TCR beta libraries were sequenced on the Illumina HiSeq System as 87-base-pair reads. Concerning the study's data processing: A later analysis counted tens of millions of unique TCR beta chains across the 550 to 700 repertoires, and around 9.9 million of these chains were shared by at least two donors. To remove PCR and sequencing errors, raw reads were error-corrected and collapsed into unique sequences using a nearest-neighbor algorithm that merged closely related sequences. CDR3 sequences were aligned to IMGT reference sequences to assign V, D and J gene segments. Each retained sequence needed at least a six-nucleotide match to both a V gene segment and a J gene segment. A rearrangement was called productive if the CDR3 had no stop codons and remained in frame with V and J, and every other rearrangement was called non-productive. Following IMGT convention, CDR3 was defined as the stretch from the second conserved V-encoded cysteine to the conserved J-encoded phenylalanine. Sequences without an unambiguous match to a single V gene segment were excluded from the earlier analysis of a few hundred of the donors. In an earlier analysis of almost 600 of the donors, a V segment was called functional when productive rearrangements were above 56.7%, and segregating when the standard deviation between donors exceeded 5%. A statistical classification framework was built to diagnose cytomegalovirus status from the catalog of TCR beta chain sequences. In a later analysis, V and J genes were assigned by comparing TCR nucleotide sequences against IMGT/GENE-DB human TR gene sequences. Using the TCRdist pipeline, a later analysis assigned CDR3 sequences along with most-parsimonious VDJ recombination scenarios. In a later analysis, each TCR beta chain was defined by its CDR3 amino acid sequence together with its V-gene family, and reads without a unique V-gene family were excluded. As a way to deal with suspected cross-contamination and a sequencing artifact, a later analysis dropped over 550 nucleotide sequences that were highly shared and had low generation probability. In a later analysis, a clonal expansion index was calculated for each public chain from normalized within-repertoire ranks of inferred template counts. In a later analysis, generation probabilities were computed with a VDJ recombination model fitted to out-of-frame rearrangements, and the resulting probabilities were checked against IGoR. Hypergeometric tests were used in a later analysis to score TCR-TCR, TCR-HLA and TCR-CMV co-occurrence, with a repertoire-size bias correction applied to the TCR pairs. False discovery rates were estimated in a later analysis by permuting HLA or CMV assignments 20 times. In a later analysis, co-occurring TCRs were grouped using DBSCAN, with TCRdist sequence similarity added in when clustering inside HLA-allele-positive subsets. Repertoires with fewer than 30,000 or more than 120,000 public chains, plus five repertoires with anomalous nucleotide sharing, were excluded from co-occurrence clustering. TCRdb re-hosts the immuneACCESS table, in-frame sequences only. Its copies lack some clones; in the studies checked, an unresolved V gene accounts for under half of them, and the cause for the rest is not known. D and trimming come from the DNA, and the V and J calls and clone size come from that table. The sample contains around 99,000 clones, roughly 76% of them found a single time. The ten largest clonotypes hold approximately 2.2% of the sample.

In total, roughly 710 healthy bone marrow donors made up the cohort. Cohort members were all nominally healthy when sampled, although unrecorded immune exposures were likely present. The donor was CMV seronegative and belonged to the group of more than 300 seronegative cohort members. A peripheral blood sample was provided by each donor, and peripheral blood mononuclear cells were used for TCR beta sequencing. Genomic DNA extraction from the blood cell samples was performed with the Qiagen DNeasy Blood Extraction Kit. Overall study outcomes, separate from this receptor: It was suggested by the authors that the approach could potentially be generalized to other disease states and immunological phenotypes. In a later analysis, TCR association rates were found to vary across HLA loci, with the most associated TCRs seen for DRB1 alleles and the fewest for HLA-C alleles. At a false discovery rate of 0.05, a later analysis linked roughly 17,000 TCR beta sequences to specific HLA alleles. In a later analysis, HLA-associated TCR beta chains showed more clonal expansion and lower generation probabilities than non-associated chains that were equally common. A cluster of highly shared sequence variants was judged likely to represent a technical artifact of the sequencing pipeline. In an earlier analysis of more than 450 of the donors, most TCR beta V segments were observed in productive rearrangements about 90% or about 30% of the time, broadly matching IMGT annotations. CMV serostatus was the only immune exposure information available for the cohort. A later analysis found that most CMV-associated TCR beta chains appeared HLA-restricted, with HLA associations seemingly driven largely by CMV exposure. A few of the identified cytomegalovirus-associated TCR beta chains were confirmed in vitro to be specific for cytomegalovirus antigens. The 87-base-pair reads could not distinguish some IMGT-functional V segments, including TRBV6-2 and TRBV6-3, so those segments were excluded. When HLA alleles, especially DR and DQ, strongly co-occurred, attributing TCR associations to individual alleles was difficult. Because counts were too low, about 18 rarely observed V segments, including chromosome 9 orphons, were excluded from the earlier analysis of fewer than 650 of the donors. A later genetic analysis associated a missense DCLRE1C variant with V-gene and J-gene trimming of TCR beta chains, and an independent cohort replicated the association. Correlated functional status among segregating V segments might reflect linkage disequilibrium, but an unknown experimental factor could not be ruled out. HLA typing was unavailable for some donors at each locus, so association tests used only the typed subset. According to a later genetic analysis, donors in an Asian-associated ancestry cluster had fewer N-insertions in productive TCRs than the roughly 700-donor mean. Most TCR sequences were seen in very few donors, while some public TCRs were found in many individuals. In both the original and validation cohorts, the classifier was reported to diagnose cytomegalovirus status with high specificity and sensitivity. A further reported finding was that TCR beta sequences accurately predicted the HLA-A and HLA-B alleles for most subjects in the first cohort. The study listed 150 to 200 TCR beta chains as associated with cytomegalovirus. Several of the top co-occurrence clusters appeared to be linked to parvovirus B19, influenza, CMV and Epstein-Barr virus, according to a later analysis. Sequencing depth was assumed to be roughly uniform across donors in the presence/absence analyses, though that assumption may not hold. Only TCR beta chains were sequenced in this cohort, and the absence of alpha or paired-chain data limited detectable features.

The sample holds a few counts of this clone. There is no known antigen for this receptor. Base qualities are not at hand, and no much larger clone is one base apart. This sequence originates from a young man in good health and CMV-seronegative. The chain is encoded by TRBV7-9 joined to TRBJ1-4; too little of a D gene remains to name it. Sequences were obtained from PBMCs. The nucleotide sequence reads TGTGCCAGCAGTCCTATGCGAACAGAAGAAAATGAAAAACTGTTTTTT. This sequence encodes CASSPMRTEENEKLFF.